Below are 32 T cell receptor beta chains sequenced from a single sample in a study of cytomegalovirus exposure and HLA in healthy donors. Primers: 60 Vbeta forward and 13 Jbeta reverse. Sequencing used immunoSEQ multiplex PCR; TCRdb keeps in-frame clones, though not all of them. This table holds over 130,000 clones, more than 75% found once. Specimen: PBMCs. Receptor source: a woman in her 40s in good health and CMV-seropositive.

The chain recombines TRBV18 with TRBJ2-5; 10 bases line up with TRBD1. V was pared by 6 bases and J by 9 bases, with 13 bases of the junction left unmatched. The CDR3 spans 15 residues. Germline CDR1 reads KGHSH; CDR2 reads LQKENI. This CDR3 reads CASSPGQGTRAAQYF. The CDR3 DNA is TGTGCCAGCTCGCCGGGACAGGGGACTCGAGCTGCCCAGTACTTC.

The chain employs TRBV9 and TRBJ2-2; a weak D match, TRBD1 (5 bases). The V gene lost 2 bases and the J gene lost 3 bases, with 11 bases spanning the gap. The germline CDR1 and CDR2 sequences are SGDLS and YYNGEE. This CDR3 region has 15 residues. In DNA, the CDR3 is TGTGCCAGCAGCGTCTCCCCAGGGTACACCGGGGAGCTGTTTTTT. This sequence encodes CASSVSPGYTGELFF.

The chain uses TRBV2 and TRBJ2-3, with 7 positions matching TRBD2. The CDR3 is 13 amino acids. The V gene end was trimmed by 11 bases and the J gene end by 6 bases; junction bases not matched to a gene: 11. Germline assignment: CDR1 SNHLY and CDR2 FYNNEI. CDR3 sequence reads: CAGGAGVLDTQYF. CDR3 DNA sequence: TGTGCCGGAGGGGCGGGAGTGTTGGATACGCAGTATTTT.

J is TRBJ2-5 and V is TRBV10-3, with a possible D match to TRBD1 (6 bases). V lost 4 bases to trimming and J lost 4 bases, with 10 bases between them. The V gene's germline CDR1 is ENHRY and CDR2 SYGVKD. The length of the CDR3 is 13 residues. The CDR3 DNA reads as TGTGCCATCAGTGCGCAGGGGTCAGAGACCCAGTACTTC. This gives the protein CAISAQGSETQYF.

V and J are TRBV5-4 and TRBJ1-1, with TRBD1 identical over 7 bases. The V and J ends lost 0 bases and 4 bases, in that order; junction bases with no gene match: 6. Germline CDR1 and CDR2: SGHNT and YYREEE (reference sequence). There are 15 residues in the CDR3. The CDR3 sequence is CASSLARAGGTEAFF. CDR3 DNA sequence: TGTGCCAGCAGCTTGGCACGGGCAGGGGGCACTGAAGCTTTCTTT.

DNA for the CDR3: TGTGCCAGCAGTGAGAGGACAGGGACAATAGAACTGTTTTTT. Residues: CASSERTGTIELFF. The chain links TRBV6-5 to TRBJ1-4, with 8 bases lining up with TRBD1. Germline V gene data show CDR1 as MNHEY and CDR2 as SVGAGI. The V segment lost 5 bases and the J segment 12 bases; nucleotides outside the gene matches: 11. The CDR3 extends over 14 amino acids.

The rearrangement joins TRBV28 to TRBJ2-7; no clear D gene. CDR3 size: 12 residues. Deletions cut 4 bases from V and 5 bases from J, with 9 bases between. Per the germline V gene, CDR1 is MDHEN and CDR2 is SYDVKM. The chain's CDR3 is CASSSVVDEQYF. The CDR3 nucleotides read TGTGCCAGCAGTTCAGTGGTTGACGAGCAGTACTTC.

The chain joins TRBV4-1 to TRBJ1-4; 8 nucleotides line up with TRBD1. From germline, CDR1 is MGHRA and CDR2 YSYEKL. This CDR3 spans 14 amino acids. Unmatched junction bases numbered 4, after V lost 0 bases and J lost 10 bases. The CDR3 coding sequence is TGCGCCAGCAGCCAAGAGGGGACAGGTGGAAAACTGTTTTTT. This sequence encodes CASSQEGTGGKLFF.

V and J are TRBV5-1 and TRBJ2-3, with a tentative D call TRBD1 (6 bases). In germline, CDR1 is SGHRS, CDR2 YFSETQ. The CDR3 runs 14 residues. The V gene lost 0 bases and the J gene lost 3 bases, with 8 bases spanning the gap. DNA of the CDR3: TGCGCCAGCAGCTTGGCCCAGGGGACAGATACGCAGTATTTT. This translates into CASSLAQGTDTQYF.

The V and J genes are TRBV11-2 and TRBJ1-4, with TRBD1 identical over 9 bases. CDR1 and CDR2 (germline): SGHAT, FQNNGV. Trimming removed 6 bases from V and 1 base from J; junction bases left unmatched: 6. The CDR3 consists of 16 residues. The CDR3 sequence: CASRQQGAGTNEKLFF. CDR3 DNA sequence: TGTGCCAGCAGACAACAGGGGGCAGGAACTAATGAAAAACTGTTTTTT.

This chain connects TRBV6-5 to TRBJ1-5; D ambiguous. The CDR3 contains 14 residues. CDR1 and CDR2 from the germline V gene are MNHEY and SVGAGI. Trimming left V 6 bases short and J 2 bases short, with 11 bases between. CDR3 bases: TGTGCCAGCAGCCGCCGAGAGGGCAATCAGCCCCAGCATTTT. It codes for CASSRREGNQPQHF.

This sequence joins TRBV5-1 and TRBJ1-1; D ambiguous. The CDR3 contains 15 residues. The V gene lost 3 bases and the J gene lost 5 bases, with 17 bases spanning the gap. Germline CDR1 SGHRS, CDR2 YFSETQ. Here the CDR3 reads CASSYTGLKETEAFF. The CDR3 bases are TGCGCCAGCAGCTATACCGGACTGAAGGAAACTGAAGCTTTCTTT.

Here the CDR3 DNA reads TGTGCCAGCAGCTTAGCGTGGGGGACAGGGGGGAGATACGAGCAGTACTTC. It specifies CASSLAWGTGGRYEQYF. The gene calls are TRBV7-2 and TRBJ2-7, with 11 bases fitting TRBD1. J gave up 4 bases and V 0 bases, and 8 bases lay outside the gene matches. Per germline, CDR1 SGHTA and CDR2 FQGNSA. This CDR3 is 17 amino acids long. Using reference TRBV7-2 and TRBJ2-7 for the parts outside the CDR3, the full variable domain is GAGVSQSPSNKVTEKGKDVELRCDPISGHTALYWYRQSLGQGLEFLIYFQGNSAPDKSGLPSDRFSAERTGGSVSTLTIQRTQQEDSAVYLCASSLAWGTGGRYEQYFGPGTRLTVT.

The CDR3 reads CASSGGLAGLSYEQYF. CDR3 in DNA: TGTGCCAGCAGCGGCGGACTAGCGGGACTCTCCTACGAGCAGTACTTC. The rearrangement links TRBV5-5 to TRBJ2-7; 12 nucleotides line up with TRBD2. CDR1 and CDR2 from the germline V gene are SGHKS and YYEKEE (reference sequence). This CDR3 comprises 16 residues. V lost 4 bases to trimming and J lost 0 bases; unmatched junction nucleotides: 5. Using reference TRBV5-5 and TRBJ2-7 for the parts outside the CDR3, the full variable domain is DAGVTQSPTHLIKTRGQQVTLRCSPISGHKSVSWYQQVLGQGPQFIFQYYEKEERGRGNFPDRFSARQFPNYSSELNVNALLLGDSALYLCASSGGLAGLSYEQYFGPGTRLTVT.

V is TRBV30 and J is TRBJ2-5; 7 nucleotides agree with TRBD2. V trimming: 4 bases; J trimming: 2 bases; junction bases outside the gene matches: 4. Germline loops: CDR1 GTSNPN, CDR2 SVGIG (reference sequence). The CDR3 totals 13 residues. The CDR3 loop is CAWTPAGQETQYF. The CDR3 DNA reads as TGTGCCTGGACTCCAGCGGGACAAGAGACCCAGTACTTC.

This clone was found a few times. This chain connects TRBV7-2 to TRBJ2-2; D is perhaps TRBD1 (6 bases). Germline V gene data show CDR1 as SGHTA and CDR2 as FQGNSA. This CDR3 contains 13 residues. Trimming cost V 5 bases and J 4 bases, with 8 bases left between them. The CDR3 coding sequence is TGTGCCAGCAGCCGAGGGGGCACCGGGGAGCTGTTTTTT. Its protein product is CASSRGGTGELFF.

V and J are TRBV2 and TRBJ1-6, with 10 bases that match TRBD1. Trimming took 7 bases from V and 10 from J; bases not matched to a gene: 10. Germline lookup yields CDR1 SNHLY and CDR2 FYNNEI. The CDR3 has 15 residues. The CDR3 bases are TGTGCCAGCACCTCCGACAGGGGGCCCGGATCACCCCTCCACTTT. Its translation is CASTSDRGPGSPLHF.

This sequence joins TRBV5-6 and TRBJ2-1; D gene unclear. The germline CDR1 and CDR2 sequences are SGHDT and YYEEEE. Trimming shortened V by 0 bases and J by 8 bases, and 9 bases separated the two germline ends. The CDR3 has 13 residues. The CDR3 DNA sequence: TGTGCCAGCAGCTTGGCACCAGTCGATGAGCAGTTCTTC. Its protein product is CASSLAPVDEQFF.

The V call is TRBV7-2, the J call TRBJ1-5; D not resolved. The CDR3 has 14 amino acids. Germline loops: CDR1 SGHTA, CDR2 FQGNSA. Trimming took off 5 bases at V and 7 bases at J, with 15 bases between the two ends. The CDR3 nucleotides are TGTGCCAGCAGCCCTTGGTCCCGAGAGCAGCCCCAGCATTTT. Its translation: CASSPWSREQPQHF.

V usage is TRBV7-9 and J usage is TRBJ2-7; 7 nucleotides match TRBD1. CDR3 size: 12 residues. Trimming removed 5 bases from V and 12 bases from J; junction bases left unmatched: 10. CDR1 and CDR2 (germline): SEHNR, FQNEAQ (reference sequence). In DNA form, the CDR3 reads TGTGCCAGCAGCACCGACAGGGAGTTATGGTACTTC. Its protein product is CASSTDRELWYF.

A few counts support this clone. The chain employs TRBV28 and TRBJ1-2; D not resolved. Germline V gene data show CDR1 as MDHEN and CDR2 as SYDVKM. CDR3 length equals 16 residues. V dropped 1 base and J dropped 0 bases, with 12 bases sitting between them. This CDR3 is CASSLSLGSTNYGYTF. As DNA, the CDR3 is TGTGCCAGCAGTTTATCTCTCGGGTCTACTAACTATGGCTACACCTTC.

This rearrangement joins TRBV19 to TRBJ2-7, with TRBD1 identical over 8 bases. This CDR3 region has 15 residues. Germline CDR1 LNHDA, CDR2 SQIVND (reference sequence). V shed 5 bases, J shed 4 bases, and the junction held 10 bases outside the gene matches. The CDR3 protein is CASSLHQGQEYEQYF. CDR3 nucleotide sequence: TGTGCCAGTAGTCTCCACCAGGGACAGGAGTACGAGCAGTACTTC.

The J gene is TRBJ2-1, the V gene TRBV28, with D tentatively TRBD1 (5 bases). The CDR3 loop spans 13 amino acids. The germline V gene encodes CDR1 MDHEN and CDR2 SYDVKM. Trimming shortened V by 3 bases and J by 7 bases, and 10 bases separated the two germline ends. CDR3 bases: TGTGCCAGCAGTTTCGCCTCAGGGAATGAGCAGTTCTTC. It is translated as CASSFASGNEQFF. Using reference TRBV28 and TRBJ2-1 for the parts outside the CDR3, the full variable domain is DVKVTQSSRYLVKRTGEKVFLECVQDMDHENMFWYRQDPGLGLRLIYFSYDVKMKEKGDIPEGYSVSREKKERFSLILESASTNQTSMYLCASSFASGNEQFFGPGTRLTVL.

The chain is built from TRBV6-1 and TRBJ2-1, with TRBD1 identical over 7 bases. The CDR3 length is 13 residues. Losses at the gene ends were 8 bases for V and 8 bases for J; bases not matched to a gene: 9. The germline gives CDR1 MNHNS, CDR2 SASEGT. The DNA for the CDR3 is TGTGCCAGCTGCCGGGACAGCGTGGATGAGCAGTTCTTC. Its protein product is CASCRDSVDEQFF.

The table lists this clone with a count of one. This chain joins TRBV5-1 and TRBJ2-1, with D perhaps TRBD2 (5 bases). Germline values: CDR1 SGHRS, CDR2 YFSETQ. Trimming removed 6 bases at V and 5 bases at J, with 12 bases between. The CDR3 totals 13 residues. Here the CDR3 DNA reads TGCGCCAGCAAGGGAGTAGCCCACAATGAGCAGTTCTTC. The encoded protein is CASKGVAHNEQFF.

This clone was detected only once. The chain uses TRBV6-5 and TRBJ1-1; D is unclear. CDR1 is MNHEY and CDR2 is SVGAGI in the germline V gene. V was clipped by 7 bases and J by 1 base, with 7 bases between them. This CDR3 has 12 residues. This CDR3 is CASTARNTEAFF. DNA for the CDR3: TGTGCCAGCACCGCGAGGAACACTGAAGCTTTCTTT.

CDR3 sequence reads: CASSQGQTYGYTF. CDR3 sequence (DNA): TGTGCCAGCAGTCAGGGACAGACCTATGGCTACACCTTC. The chain couples TRBV5-6 to TRBJ1-2; 7 bases agree with TRBD1. The V and J ends lost 5 bases and 4 bases, in that order; junction bases with no gene match: 5. The germline CDR1 and CDR2 sequences are SGHDT and YYEEEE. This CDR3 is built from 13 residues.

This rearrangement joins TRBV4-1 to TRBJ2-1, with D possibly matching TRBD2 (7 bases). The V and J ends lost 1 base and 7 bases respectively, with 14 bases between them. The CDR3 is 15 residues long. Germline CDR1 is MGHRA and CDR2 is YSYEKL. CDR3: CASSQAGGGRNEQFF. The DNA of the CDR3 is TGCGCCAGCAGCCAAGCGGGGGGCGGCCGTAATGAGCAGTTCTTC.

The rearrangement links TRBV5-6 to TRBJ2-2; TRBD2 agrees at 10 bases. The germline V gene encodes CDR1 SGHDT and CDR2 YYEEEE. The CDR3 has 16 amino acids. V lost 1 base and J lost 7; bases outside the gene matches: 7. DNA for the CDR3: TGTGCCAGCAGCTTGATAGCTAGCGGGAGAGGCGGGGAGCTGTTTTTT. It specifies CASSLIASGRGGELFF.

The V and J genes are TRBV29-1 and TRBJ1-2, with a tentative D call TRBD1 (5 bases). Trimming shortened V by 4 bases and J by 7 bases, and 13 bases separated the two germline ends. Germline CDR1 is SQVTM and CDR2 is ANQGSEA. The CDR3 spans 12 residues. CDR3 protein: CSVAGGNGGYTF. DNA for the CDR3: TGCAGCGTTGCTGGGGGGAACGGTGGCTACACCTTC.

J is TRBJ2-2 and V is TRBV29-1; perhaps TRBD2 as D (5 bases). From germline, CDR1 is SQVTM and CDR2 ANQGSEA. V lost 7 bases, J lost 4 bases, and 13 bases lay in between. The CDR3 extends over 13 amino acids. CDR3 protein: CSAGLLGTGELFF. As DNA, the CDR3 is TGCAGCGCCGGACTCTTAGGCACCGGGGAGCTGTTTTTT.

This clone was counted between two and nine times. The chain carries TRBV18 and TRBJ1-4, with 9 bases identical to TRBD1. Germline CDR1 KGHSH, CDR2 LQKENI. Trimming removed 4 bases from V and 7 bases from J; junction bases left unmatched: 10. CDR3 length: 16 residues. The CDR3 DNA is TGTGCCAGCTCACGGAACCCCGGGACAGGGCGTGAAAAACTGTTTTTT. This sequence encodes CASSRNPGTGREKLFF.